The 10 T cell receptor beta chains in this list originate from one sample, sequenced in a study of shared clonotypes between healthy human individuals. The protocol was immunoSEQ multiplex PCR, while the TCRdb copy is restricted to in-frame clones and leaves out a portion. The sample includes over a million clones, around 95% of them seen just once. The sequenced sample consisted of naive CD4+ T cells sorted from blood. Subset noted: CD45RA+ positively selected. These receptor sequences come from a man aged 25-40 years in good health.

This clone was found once. The J gene is TRBJ2-1, the V gene TRBV12-5; 9 nucleotides align to TRBD2. The V segment lost 1 base and the J segment 6 bases; nucleotides outside the gene matches: 4. CDR3 length: 15 residues. Germline values: CDR1 LGHNT, CDR2 FRNRAP. Here the CDR3 reads CASGLGGLAINEQFF. CDR3 sequence (DNA): TGTGCTAGTGGTTTGGGAGGACTAGCGATCAATGAGCAGTTCTTC.

This clone was observed once. The rearrangement uses TRBV5-1 and TRBJ2-3, with 9 bases lining up with TRBD2. V lost 4 bases to trimming and J lost 3 bases; unmatched junction nucleotides: 18. The CDR3 has 19 residues. Per the germline V gene, CDR1 is SGHRS and CDR2 is YFSETQ. The CDR3 nucleotides read TGCGCCAGCAGCCTAACCCTTTCCTTAGCGGGAGAGGGAACAGATACGCAGTATTTT. This codes for CASSLTLSLAGEGTDTQYF.

The count of this clone is one. The chain employs TRBV4-1 and TRBJ2-7; D perhaps matches TRBD1 (7 bases). V was cut by 1 base and J by 4 bases, with 14 bases left in between. From germline, CDR1 is MGHRA and CDR2 YSYEKL. The CDR3 length is 15 residues. For the CDR3, the DNA is TGCGCCAGCAGCCAAGGCCCGACAGGGACTTACGAGCAGTACTTC. Translated, it gives CASSQGPTGTYEQYF.

This chain uses TRBV29-1 with TRBJ2-1; 12 bases align to TRBD2. The CDR3 runs to 14 residues. CDR1 is SQVTM and CDR2 is ANQGSEA in the germline V gene. J gave up 7 bases and V 5 bases, and 6 bases lay outside the gene matches. CDR3 sequence: CSVSGLAGLNEQFF. CDR3 nucleotide sequence: TGCAGCGTTAGTGGACTAGCGGGATTAAATGAGCAGTTCTTC.

The chain couples TRBV6-5 to TRBJ1-2, with D perhaps matching TRBD1 (5 bases). Germline CDR1 MNHEY, CDR2 SVGAGI. The CDR3 consists of 13 residues. V lost 6 bases and J lost 0, with 8 bases in between. The DNA for the CDR3 is TGTGCCAGCAGCCAGGGCGCTAACTATGGCTACACCTTC. Its translation: CASSQGANYGYTF.

The chain couples TRBV19 to TRBJ2-1; weak D call: TRBD1 (5 bases). Trimming left V 3 bases short and J 9 bases short, with 12 bases between. The CDR3 has 13 amino acids. CDR1 is LNHDA, CDR2 SQIVND, per germline (reference sequence). The CDR3 here is CASSIVGVGEQFF. For the CDR3, the DNA is TGTGCCAGTAGTATTGTAGGGGTGGGTGAGCAGTTCTTC. Complete variable domain (other parts from reference TRBV19 and TRBJ2-1): DGGITQSPKYLFRKEGQNVTLSCEQNLNHDAMYWYRQDPGQGLRLIYYSQIVNDFQKGDIAEGYSVSREKKESFPLTVTSAQKNPTAFYLCASSIVGVGEQFFGPGTRLTVL.

On this clone: Germline is not matched at one junction end, which may reflect a read error. The V and J genes are TRBV28 and TRBJ2-4; weak D call: TRBD1 (6 bases). The CDR3 totals 14 residues. CDR1 is MDHEN and CDR2 is SYDVKM in the germline V gene. In nucleotides, the CDR3 is TGTGCCAGCAATTTAGGGGGTTCCAAAAACATTCAGTACTTC. Its protein is CASNLGGSKNIQYF.

The chain uses TRBV29-1 and TRBJ2-5; D gene unclear. This CDR3 region has 13 residues. With 0 bases removed from V and 5 bases from J, the gap between germline ends came to 10 bases. Per germline, CDR1 SQVTM and CDR2 ANQGSEA. The CDR3 region is CSVEDRWKETQYF. CDR3 sequence (DNA): TGCAGCGTTGAAGATCGCTGGAAGGAGACCCAGTACTTC.

The V and J genes are TRBV4-1 and TRBJ2-5; 8 nucleotides match TRBD2. Germline V CDR1 and CDR2: MGHRA, YSYEKL. CDR3 size: 17 residues. The trim removed 0 bases at V and 2 bases at J, leaving 8 bases unmatched. CDR3 region: CASSQERTGGAQETQYF. The DNA for the CDR3 is TGCGCCAGCAGCCAAGAGCGGACGGGGGGGGCTCAAGAGACCCAGTACTTC.

The chain uses TRBV11-2 and TRBJ2-2; D remains unclear. The CDR3 is 12 residues long. CDR1 is SGHAT and CDR2 is FQNNGV in the germline V gene. V was clipped by 4 bases and J by 6 bases, with 6 bases between them. The CDR3 region is CASSSRAGELFF. CDR3 nucleotides: TGTGCCAGCAGCTCCCGAGCCGGGGAGCTGTTTTTT. Together with reference TRBV11-2 and TRBJ2-2, the CDR3 gives the full variable domain: EAGVAQSPRYKIIEKRQSVAFWCNPISGHATLYWYQQILGQGPKLLIQFQNNGVVDDSQLPKDRFSAERLKGVDSTLKIQPAKLEDSAVYLCASSSRAGELFFGEGSRLTVL.